This T cell receptor (beta chain) comes out of a study of cytomegalovirus exposure and HLA in healthy donors. General study points: The authors later linked a missense DCLRE1C variant to TCR beta V- and J-gene trimming. In a later analysis, fewer than 20,000 TCR beta sequences were associated with HLA alleles at 0.05 false discovery rate. Diagnosis of cytomegalovirus status made by the classifier reportedly showed high specificity and sensitivity.

On this clone: Antigen unknown.

The study ran its PCR with 60 Vbeta and 13 Jbeta primers. Libraries were prepared by immunoSEQ multiplex PCR; TCRdb keeps only in-frame clonotypes and omits some of them. The sample holds roughly 120,000 clones, around 77% seen once. Germline-derived CDR1 and CDR2 are LNHDA and SQIVND (reference sequence). This CDR3 contains 15 residues. J was trimmed by 8 bases and V by 5 bases; bases with no gene match: 12. The J gene is TRBJ1-1, the V gene TRBV19, with 9 bases that match TRBD1. The source material was PBMCs. This sequence originates from a man between 45 and 60 years old in good health and CMV-seropositive. CDR3 in amino acids: CASSRSGTGFGEAFF. For the CDR3, the DNA is TGTGCCAGTAGTCGCTCCGGGACAGGGTTTGGGGAAGCTTTCTTT.